Following are 17 T cell receptor beta chains from one sample sequenced in a study of cytomegalovirus exposure and HLA in healthy donors. The study ran its PCR with 60 Vbeta and 13 Jbeta primers. Libraries were prepared by immunoSEQ multiplex PCR; TCRdb keeps only in-frame clonotypes and omits some of them. This table has 110,000 or so clones, about 75% appearing once. The source material was PBMCs. The receptors derive from a woman aged 40 to 50 in good health and CMV-seropositive.

This clone was counted only a few times. The V call is TRBV10-1, the J call TRBJ1-1; D unresolved. The ends were cut back, 9 bases at V and 1 base at J, with 12 bases in the middle. This CDR3 has 13 residues. The germline gives CDR1 WNHNN, CDR2 SYGVQD (reference sequence). The CDR3 nucleotides read TGCGCCAGACCCCCCCCGGGGAACACTGAAGCTTTCTTT. It translates to CARPPPGNTEAFF.

CDR3 bases: TGTGCCGGGGCCTCGGATTTTGAAGCTTTCTTT. Its translation is CAGASDFEAFF. The V call is TRBV6-6, the J call TRBJ1-1, with D tentatively TRBD1 (5 bases). Germline CDR1 reads MNHNY; CDR2 reads SVGAGI (reference sequence). Trimming pared 11 bases from V and 7 bases from J, leaving 14 bases between. CDR3 length equals 11 residues.

The V call is TRBV30, the J call TRBJ1-4; maybe TRBD1 (5 bases). The CDR3 runs 15 residues. Germline CDR1 and CDR2: GTSNPN and SVGIG (reference sequence). The V gene lost 4 bases and the J gene lost 3 bases, with 15 bases spanning the gap. CDR3 coding DNA: TGTGCCTGGACTAGGCAGGGTACAGCTAATGAAAAACTGTTTTTT. This gives the protein CAWTRQGTANEKLFF.

The genes are TRBV30 and TRBJ1-2; D unclear. Germline V CDR1 and CDR2: GTSNPN, SVGIG (reference sequence). This CDR3 region has 13 residues. Deletions cut 2 bases from V and 2 bases from J, with 9 bases between. In DNA form, the CDR3 reads TGTGCCTGGAGTAGAGCCCGCAACTATGGCTACACCTTC. Translating gives CAWSRARNYGYTF.

The V gene is TRBV2, the J gene TRBJ1-5; D not resolved. The CDR3 is 15 amino acids. V was trimmed by 7 bases and J by 3 bases, leaving 16 bases between them. Germline V lookup: CDR1 SNHLY, CDR2 FYNNEI. Here the CDR3 reads CASKSREENNQPQHF. The CDR3 DNA follows: TGTGCCAGCAAATCCCGCGAGGAGAACAATCAGCCCCAGCATTTT.

J is TRBJ2-5 and V is TRBV29-1; 8 bases line up with TRBD2. Germline-derived CDR1 and CDR2 are SQVTM and ANQGSEA. Germline trimming cut 6 bases from V and 1 base from J; bases unmatched to any gene: 4. The CDR3 length is 13 residues. The CDR3 loop reads CSVQRGFQETQYF. The CDR3 nucleotides are TGCAGCGTACAGCGGGGGTTCCAAGAGACCCAGTACTTC.

The rearrangement links TRBV7-9 to TRBJ1-1; 7 bases agree with TRBD1. The CDR3 runs to 15 residues. Per the germline V gene, CDR1 is SEHNR and CDR2 is FQNEAQ (reference sequence). The junction had 8 bases not matched to a gene; V was cut back by 0 bases and J by 7 bases. In nucleotides, the CDR3 is TGTGCCAGCAGCTTAGCGCTGGGGACAGTTGATGAAGCTTTCTTT. This encodes CASSLALGTVDEAFF.

This clone was observed a handful of times. V is TRBV4-2 and J is TRBJ1-5, with 10 bases fitting TRBD1. Trimming removed 1 base from V and 6 bases from J; junction bases left unmatched: 9. This CDR3 spans 17 amino acids. The germline gives CDR1 LGHNA, CDR2 YNFKEQ. Here the CDR3 reads CASSQVKGTGVGQPQHF. CDR3 bases: TGTGCCAGCAGCCAAGTCAAAGGGACAGGGGTCGGTCAGCCCCAGCATTTT.

This clone was counted a few times. Here the CDR3 reads CASSLPGTGYNQPQHF. The CDR3 nucleotides read TGCGCCAGCTCCCTCCCGGGGACAGGGTACAATCAGCCCCAGCATTTT. The chain carries TRBV10-2 and TRBJ1-5; 9 bases map to TRBD1. Germline V gene data show CDR1 as WSHSY and CDR2 as SAAADI. V lost 8 bases and J lost 3; bases outside the gene matches: 11. The CDR3 is made up of 16 amino acids.

The V gene is TRBV4-1, the J gene TRBJ1-2; TRBD1 agrees at 7 bases. The length of the CDR3 is 14 residues. Trimming took 3 bases from V and 1 from J; bases not matched to a gene: 2. Per the germline V gene, CDR1 is MGHRA and CDR2 is YSYEKL. CDR3 in DNA: TGCGCCAGCAGCCAGCGACAGGGTAACTATGGCTACACCTTC. Translation: CASSQRQGNYGYTF.

The chain joins TRBV5-6 to TRBJ1-1, with 11 bases matching TRBD1. The CDR3 length is 13 residues. Trimming removed 5 bases from V and 7 bases from J; junction bases left unmatched: 4. CDR1 and CDR2 (germline): SGHDT, YYEEEE. This chain's CDR3 is CASSQDRGLEAFF. DNA of the CDR3: TGTGCCAGCAGTCAGGACAGGGGGCTTGAAGCTTTCTTT.

The chain links TRBV7-9 to TRBJ1-2; 8 bases match TRBD1. V trimming: 3 bases; J trimming: 6 bases; junction bases outside the gene matches: 3. The CDR3 consists of 13 residues. Germline V gene lookup returns CDR1 SEHNR and CDR2 FQNEAQ (reference sequence). The CDR3, as DNA: TGTGCCAGCAGCTTCAGACAGGGGCATGGCTACACCTTC. The encoded protein is CASSFRQGHGYTF.

As DNA, the CDR3 is TGTGCCAGCAGCTTGTGGGGGACAGGGGGAAATACGCAGTATTTT. As protein: CASSLWGTGGNTQYF. The chain recombines TRBV5-6 with TRBJ2-3; the match to TRBD1 covers 11 bases. CDR1 SGHDT and CDR2 YYEEEE come from the germline V gene. This CDR3 is 15 amino acids long. V shed 1 base and J 7 bases; nucleotides not matched to a gene: 5.

CDR3 DNA sequence: TGTGCCAGCAGTTTAACAGGTGTACTCCGCATGAACACTGAAGCTTTCTTT. Translating gives CASSLTGVLRMNTEAFF. This sequence joins TRBV27 and TRBJ1-1, with a tentative D call TRBD1 (5 bases). With 2 bases removed from V and 0 bases from J, the gap between germline ends came to 16 bases. The V gene's germline CDR1 is MNHEY and CDR2 SMNVEV (reference sequence). The CDR3 loop spans 17 amino acids.

The chain couples TRBV30 to TRBJ1-2; tentatively, D is TRBD1 (5 bases). Germline V gene lookup returns CDR1 GTSNPN and CDR2 SVGIG (reference sequence). Trimming took off 3 bases at V and 4 bases at J, with 6 bases between the two ends. CDR3 size: 11 residues. The CDR3 bases are TGTGCCTGGAGCGACAGCTATGGCTACACCTTC. It translates to CAWSDSYGYTF.

The CDR3 loop is CASSDGGLAYNEQFF. The CDR3 DNA reads TGTGCCAGCAGTGACGGGGGTTTAGCCTACAATGAGCAGTTCTTC. The rearrangement joins TRBV25-1 to TRBJ2-1; D perhaps matches TRBD2 (6 bases). There are 15 residues in the CDR3. The germline V and J ends were trimmed by 3 bases and 2 bases, with 11 bases remaining between them. Germline CDR1 and CDR2: MGHDK and SYGVNS.

This sequence joins TRBV7-2 and TRBJ1-1; TRBD1 is a possible D gene (6 bases). The CDR3 has 14 amino acids. Germline CDR1 and CDR2: SGHTA and FQGNSA. V lost 2 bases and J 4 bases, leaving 11 bases between the germline ends. In DNA form, the CDR3 reads TGTGCCAGCAGCTTAAAGGGGGGGGTCACTGAAGCTTTCTTT. This translates into CASSLKGGVTEAFF.